This T cell receptor (beta chain) is drawn from a study of T cell changes during pregnancy in multiple sclerosis. This clone was detected only a few times. Trimming pared 0 bases from V and 1 base from J, leaving 7 bases between. The CDR3 spans 14 residues. Germline values: CDR1 SGHNT, CDR2 YYREEE (reference sequence). Assay used: immunoSEQ multiplex PCR; TCRdb lists only in-frame clones, some missing. The sample contains over 50,000 clones, approximately 91% of which appear only once. This TCR was recovered from a female donor with multiple sclerosis, enrolled in a pregnancy study. The material was peripheral blood, obtained in the first trimester of pregnancy. The rearrangement uses TRBV5-4 and TRBJ1-1; D uncertain. CDR3: CASSLGRGNTEAFF. The DNA of the CDR3 is TGTGCCAGCAGCTTGGGACGGGGGAACACTGAAGCTTTCTTT.